Below, 2 T cell receptor beta chains from the same sample are listed, as sequenced in a study of technical replicates of blood from a handful of donors. Only in-frame clones appear in the TCRdb table, and some are missing; sequencing was by immunoSEQ multiplex PCR. The sample yields more than 75,000 clones, 95% to 97% seen once. Sample: T cells isolated from PBMCs. All receptors derive from a human donor in good health.

The V call is TRBV7-9, the J call TRBJ1-5; D is unresolved. The CDR3 consists of 12 residues. Germline-derived CDR1 and CDR2 are SEHNR and FQNEAQ (reference sequence). The germline V and J ends were trimmed by 1 base and 5 bases, with 3 bases remaining between them. The CDR3 reads CASSLDYQPQHF. CDR3 DNA: TGTGCCAGCAGCTTAGACTATCAGCCCCAGCATTTT.

The chain links TRBV6-6 to TRBJ2-5; maybe TRBD1 (6 bases). In germline, CDR1 is MNHNY, CDR2 SVGAGI (reference sequence). V lost 4 bases and J 5 bases, leaving 11 bases between the germline ends. The CDR3 loop spans 13 amino acids. In DNA form, the CDR3 reads TGTGCCAGCAGTTCGTCAGGGGTCGAGACCCAGTACTTC. It yields the protein CASSSSGVETQYF.